The source of this T cell receptor beta chain is a study of prognosis after radiotherapy for stage I lung cancer. Background on the study: Individuals with stage I non-small cell lung cancer joined the cohort between April 2018 and January 2019. SBRT radiotherapy comprised 3 to 5 fractions at a biologically effective dose of at least 100 Gy. There were no patients who received concurrent therapy with stereotactic body radiotherapy. Whole-study findings and limits: Where distant metastases developed, patients had lower Shannon entropy after stereotactic body radiation therapy.

As to this clonotype: Its antigen is not identified. A much bigger clone sits one base away, suggesting this may be a read error.

Multiplex PCR in two rounds served to amplify TCR beta CDR3 from genomic DNA. With primers specific to each TRBV and TRBJ gene, the first-round PCR was performed. TCRdb called the multiplex PCR reads again in MiXCR, with one record for every CDR3 protein. Here the sample spans about 47,000 distinct CDR3 sequences, 30% to 40% being singletons. The ends lost 3 bases at V and 9 bases at J; junction bases unmatched: 8. Germline CDR1 reads MNHNS; CDR2 reads SASEGT. The CDR3 loop spans 15 amino acids. Here the sequenced sample was PBMCs, taken before or after stereotactic body radiation therapy (not recorded which). This TCR came from a donor aged 50 or older with non-small cell lung cancer. The J gene is TRBJ2-3, the V gene TRBV6-1; 11 positions match TRBD2. The CDR3 DNA follows: TGTGCCAGCAGTGATAGCGGGGGGGGTATGGACACGCAGTATTTT. It yields the protein CASSDSGGGMDTQYF.